This T cell receptor beta chain was captured by sequencing in a study of blood T cell repertoires in COVID-19. Study summary: Acute-phase and convalescent COVID-19 samples originated in the United States, Italy and Spain.

This CDR3 has 14 amino acids. V lost 6 bases and J 2 bases, leaving 14 bases between the germline ends. Germline-derived CDR1 and CDR2 are MNHEY and SVGAGI. Repertoires were generated with immunoSEQ multiplex PCR, while TCRdb's copy carries only in-frame clones and drops some. The sample records some 400,000 clones, 70% to 90% being singletons. The rearrangement joins TRBV6-5 to TRBJ2-7; maybe TRBD1 (5 bases). The clonotype comes from a man aged 25-45 years who had recovered from COVID-19. The sample was PBMCs or T cells enriched from blood (not recorded which). The CDR3 loop reads CASSQTVQAYEQYF. The CDR3 coding sequence is TGTGCCAGCAGCCAGACAGTGCAAGCCTACGAGCAGTACTTC.